The 23 T cell receptor beta chains reported below all come from one sample, sequenced in a study of shared clonotypes between healthy human individuals. Repertoires were generated with immunoSEQ multiplex PCR, while TCRdb's copy carries only in-frame clones and drops some. Of over a million clones in the sample, just under 99% were seen once. The sample comprised naive CD4+ T cells sorted from blood. Regarding subset: CD45RA+ positively selected. Receptor source: a man younger than 40 in good health.

V is TRBV6-5 and J is TRBJ2-1; possible D gene TRBD1, 6 bases. The CDR3 consists of 12 residues. V was trimmed by 5 bases and J by 7 bases, leaving 9 bases between them. Germline V gene sequence: CDR1 MNHEY, CDR2 SVGAGI. CDR3 residues: CASSVTGNEQFF. CDR3 in DNA: TGTGCCAGCAGTGTGACAGGTAATGAGCAGTTCTTC.

The CDR3 DNA reads TGTGCCAGCAGCTTAGACATAGATCAGCCCCAGCATTTT. The encoded protein is CASSLDIDQPQHF. The chain carries TRBV7-8 and TRBJ1-5; D gene uncertain. Germline assignment: CDR1 SGHVS and CDR2 FQNEAQ. Trimming shortened V by 1 base and J by 5 bases, and 6 bases separated the two germline ends. This CDR3 comprises 13 residues.

The chain recombines TRBV29-1 with TRBJ2-5; D is possibly TRBD1 (5 bases). The germline V gene has CDR1 SQVTM and CDR2 ANQGSEA. The V end was cut by 5 bases, the J end by 3 bases, with 13 bases between. CDR3 length equals 13 residues. CDR3 sequence: CSVRVRVKETQYF. The CDR3 nucleotides are TGCAGCGTTAGAGTCAGGGTCAAAGAGACCCAGTACTTC.

The V and J genes are TRBV29-1 and TRBJ1-2, with D possibly matching TRBD1 (6 bases). V gave up 4 bases and J gave up 0 bases, with 12 bases separating them. There are 14 residues in the CDR3. Germline values: CDR1 SQVTM, CDR2 ANQGSEA. The CDR3 spells CSVVAGQTNYGYTF. The CDR3 region has the DNA TGCAGCGTTGTCGCGGGACAAACTAACTATGGCTACACCTTC.

This clone was seen once. This chain connects TRBV6-1 to TRBJ2-7; D ambiguous. The CDR3 covers 13 residues. The germline V and J ends were trimmed by 6 bases and 7 bases, with 16 bases remaining between them. Germline V gene data show CDR1 as MNHNS and CDR2 as SASEGT. The CDR3 DNA reads as TGTGCCAGCAGGGCGGATCGAATCTTGGAGCAGTACTTC. This encodes CASRADRILEQYF.

This clone was observed a single time. The V and J genes are TRBV2 and TRBJ1-5; TRBD1 matches 8 bases. The length of the CDR3 is 16 residues. J lost 3 bases, V lost 1 base, and 5 bases had no gene match. The germline gives CDR1 SNHLY, CDR2 FYNNEI. CDR3 residues: CASSEVRGHANQPQHF. The CDR3 region has the DNA TGTGCCAGCAGTGAAGTCAGGGGGCATGCCAATCAGCCCCAGCATTTT.

The V call is TRBV5-6, the J call TRBJ2-5; D remains unclear. The germline V gene has CDR1 SGHDT and CDR2 YYEEEE. The V end was cut by 1 base, the J end by 2 bases, with 9 bases between. The CDR3 covers 14 residues. The CDR3 here is CASSLRAGQETQYF. The CDR3 nucleotides read TGTGCCAGCAGCTTGCGGGCCGGGCAAGAGACCCAGTACTTC.

This chain joins TRBV19 and TRBJ1-2; a possible D gene is TRBD1 (6 bases). Trimming removed 3 bases at V and 7 bases at J, with 18 bases between. CDR3 length equals 15 residues. Germline V CDR1 and CDR2: LNHDA, SQIVND (reference sequence). The CDR3 bases are TGTGCCAGTAGTATCCAGGGGCTTATTGGTGGTGGCTACACCTTC. It translates to CASSIQGLIGGGYTF. The whole variable domain, filled in from reference TRBV19 and TRBJ1-2, reads DGGITQSPKYLFRKEGQNVTLSCEQNLNHDAMYWYRQDPGQGLRLIYYSQIVNDFQKGDIAEGYSVSREKKESFPLTVTSAQKNPTAFYLCASSIQGLIGGGYTFGSGTRLTVV.

V is TRBV7-6 and J is TRBJ1-2, with D possibly matching TRBD1 (5 bases). V was shortened by 4 bases and J by 8 bases, with 14 bases between the two germline ends. Germline V gene sequence: CDR1 SGHVS, CDR2 FNYEAQ. This CDR3 has 13 residues. CDR3 coding DNA: TGTGCCAGCAGCTCAGCGCCTGGGGACGGCTACACCTTC. Amino acids: CASSSAPGDGYTF.

CDR3 region: CASSLIPASVDEQFF. The CDR3 bases are TGTGCCAGCAGTTTAATTCCTGCATCCGTCGATGAGCAGTTCTTC. The chain carries TRBV6-5 and TRBJ2-1; D call uncertain. Germline V CDR1 and CDR2: MNHEY, SVGAGI. CDR3 length: 15 residues. V lost 4 bases to trimming and J lost 8 bases, with 18 bases between them.

This chain uses TRBV28 with TRBJ2-1; TRBD2 aligns across 10 bases. Germline CDR1 is MDHEN and CDR2 is SYDVKM. CDR3 length: 19 residues. V lost 2 bases, J lost 1 base, and 11 bases stayed unmatched. This CDR3 is CASSLDSFLAGGSYNEQFF. The CDR3 DNA sequence: TGTGCCAGCAGTTTAGATTCTTTCTTAGCGGGAGGTTCCTACAATGAGCAGTTCTTC.

CDR3 DNA: TGTGCCAGCAGACAACCCCCTGGAGAGACCCAGTACTTC. Translated: CASRQPPGETQYF. This chain connects TRBV7-2 to TRBJ2-5; D is unresolved. The CDR3 is 13 residues long. CDR1 SGHTA and CDR2 FQGNSA come from the germline V gene. V was pared by 6 bases and J by 4 bases, with 12 bases between.

The rearrangement joins TRBV5-1 to TRBJ2-1, with a tentative D call TRBD2 (6 bases). The length of the CDR3 is 17 residues. V gave up 4 bases and J gave up 8 bases, with 25 bases separating them. Per germline, CDR1 SGHRS and CDR2 YFSETQ. The CDR3 sequence: CASSLTLRENRFYEQFF. The CDR3 DNA follows: TGCGCCAGCAGCCTTACCCTACGGGAGAATCGGTTCTATGAGCAGTTCTTC.

V usage is TRBV5-1 and J usage is TRBJ1-1, with D uncertain. V was cut by 7 bases and J by 1 base, with 14 bases left in between. Per germline, CDR1 SGHRS and CDR2 YFSETQ. The CDR3 extends over 14 amino acids. This CDR3 reads CASYWSPWNTEAFF. CDR3 coding DNA: TGCGCCAGCTATTGGTCCCCCTGGAACACTGAAGCTTTCTTT.

The rearrangement uses TRBV5-1 and TRBJ2-5, with 7 bases that match TRBD1. The CDR3 has 16 amino acids. Looked up from germline, CDR1 is SGHRS and CDR2 is YFSETQ. J gave up 2 bases and V 1 base, and 8 bases lay outside the gene matches. This chain's CDR3 is CASSLSGQPYQETQYF. CDR3 DNA: TGCGCCAGCAGCTTGTCGGGACAGCCGTATCAAGAGACCCAGTACTTC.

The V call is TRBV5-4, the J call TRBJ2-1; perhaps TRBD2 as D (5 bases). V lost 2 bases to trimming and J lost 6 bases, with 18 bases between them. CDR1 SGHNT and CDR2 YYREEE come from the germline V gene (reference sequence). CDR3 length: 16 residues. In DNA, the CDR3 is TGTGCCAGCAGCTTCGGGATTCCCAGTAAGTCCAATGAGCAGTTCTTC. Translated: CASSFGIPSKSNEQFF.

V gene TRBV4-1 combines with J gene TRBJ1-2; TRBD1 might be the D (6 bases). The CDR3 consists of 16 residues. Germline V gene data show CDR1 as MGHRA and CDR2 as YSYEKL. The ends were cut back, 0 bases at V and 3 bases at J, with 14 bases in the middle. CDR3: CASSQDSYRVDYGYTF. CDR3 bases: TGCGCCAGCAGCCAAGATTCGTACAGGGTGGACTATGGCTACACCTTC.

The chain is built from TRBV28 and TRBJ2-1; TRBD1 is a possible D gene (6 bases). CDR3 length: 14 residues. Germline V gives CDR1 MDHEN, CDR2 SYDVKM. The ends were cut back, 6 bases at V and 2 bases at J, with 11 bases in the middle. CDR3 in DNA: TGTGCCAGCAGCCAGGGGATGACCTACAATGAGCAGTTCTTC. It specifies CASSQGMTYNEQFF. The full variable domain, rest sourced from reference TRBV28 and TRBJ2-1, is DVKVTQSSRYLVKRTGEKVFLECVQDMDHENMFWYRQDPGLGLRLIYFSYDVKMKEKGDIPEGYSVSREKKERFSLILESASTNQTSMYLCASSQGMTYNEQFFGPGTRLTVL.

The rearrangement joins TRBV20-1 to TRBJ1-2; 8 nucleotides line up with TRBD1. The CDR3 has 11 residues. Per the germline V gene, CDR1 is DFQATT and CDR2 is SNEGSKA (reference sequence). With 8 bases clipped from V and 4 bases from J, the junction kept 3 bases outside the gene matches. The CDR3 loop is CSPGGLYGYTF. CDR3 bases: TGCAGTCCAGGGGGCCTCTATGGCTACACCTTC.

The chain employs TRBV5-1 and TRBJ2-7; perhaps TRBD2 as D (5 bases). Germline assignment: CDR1 SGHRS and CDR2 YFSETQ. V lost 4 bases and J lost 2, with 16 bases in between. This CDR3 spans 15 amino acids. CDR3 in amino acids: CASSMSSRGAYEQYF. The DNA for the CDR3 is TGCGCCAGCAGCATGTCGTCTCGGGGAGCCTACGAGCAGTACTTC.

In this sample, this clone turned up once. The chain employs TRBV30 and TRBJ2-1; 7 bases line up with TRBD2. CDR1 and CDR2 (germline): GTSNPN, SVGIG (reference sequence). The CDR3 covers 15 residues. The V gene end was trimmed by 2 bases and the J gene end by 6 bases; junction bases not matched to a gene: 10. DNA of the CDR3: TGTGCCTGGAGTTCCCCGGCGGGAGTCTCCAATGAGCAGTTCTTC. It specifies CAWSSPAGVSNEQFF.

This sequence joins TRBV5-6 and TRBJ2-7, with 10 positions matching TRBD2. Germline CDR1 is SGHDT and CDR2 is YYEEEE. Germline trimming cut 4 bases from V and 3 bases from J; bases unmatched to any gene: 10. The CDR3 has 16 residues. CDR3 sequence: CASSGGLAAVIYEQYF. The CDR3 DNA reads as TGTGCCAGCAGCGGAGGACTAGCGGCGGTAATCTACGAGCAGTACTTC.

In this sample, this clone turned up once. CDR3 loop: CASSSWGLAGVSTDTQYF. In DNA, the CDR3 is TGTGCCAGCAGCTCTTGGGGACTAGCGGGAGTTAGCACAGATACGCAGTATTTT. V usage is TRBV7-2 and J usage is TRBJ2-3; 14 nucleotides align to TRBD2. The V gene's germline CDR1 is SGHTA and CDR2 FQGNSA. The CDR3 contains 18 residues. The junction had 6 bases not matched to a gene; V was cut back by 4 bases and J by 0 bases.